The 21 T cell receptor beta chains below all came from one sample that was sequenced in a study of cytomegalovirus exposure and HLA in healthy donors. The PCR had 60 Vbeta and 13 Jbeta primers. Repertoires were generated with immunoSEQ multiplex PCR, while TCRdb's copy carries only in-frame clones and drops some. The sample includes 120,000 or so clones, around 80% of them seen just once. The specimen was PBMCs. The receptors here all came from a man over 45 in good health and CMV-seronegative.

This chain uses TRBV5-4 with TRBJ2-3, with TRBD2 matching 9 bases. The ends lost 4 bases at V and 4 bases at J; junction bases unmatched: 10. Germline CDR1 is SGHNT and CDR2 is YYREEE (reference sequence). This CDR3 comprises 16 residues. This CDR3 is CASSTPVAGVSDTQYF. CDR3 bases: TGTGCCAGCAGCACCCCCGTAGCGGGGGTCTCAGATACGCAGTATTTT.

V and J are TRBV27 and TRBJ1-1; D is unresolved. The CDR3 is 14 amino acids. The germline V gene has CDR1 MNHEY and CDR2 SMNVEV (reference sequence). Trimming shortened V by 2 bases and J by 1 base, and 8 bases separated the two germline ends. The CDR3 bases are TGTGCCAGCAGTTTACGGGGTTGGAACACTGAAGCTTTCTTT. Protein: CASSLRGWNTEAFF.

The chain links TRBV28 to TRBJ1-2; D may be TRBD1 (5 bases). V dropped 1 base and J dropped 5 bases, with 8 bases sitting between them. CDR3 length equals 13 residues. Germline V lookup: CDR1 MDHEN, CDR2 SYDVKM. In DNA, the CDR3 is TGTGCCAGCAGTTTATCAGGGCGGTATGGCTACACCTTC. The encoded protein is CASSLSGRYGYTF.

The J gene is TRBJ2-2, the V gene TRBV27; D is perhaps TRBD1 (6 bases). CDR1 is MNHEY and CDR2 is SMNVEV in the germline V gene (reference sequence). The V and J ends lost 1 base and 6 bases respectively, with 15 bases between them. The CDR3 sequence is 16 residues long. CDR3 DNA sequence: TGTGCCAGCAGTTTATGGGGGCGACTCCAGTCCGGGGAGCTGTTTTTT. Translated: CASSLWGRLQSGELFF.

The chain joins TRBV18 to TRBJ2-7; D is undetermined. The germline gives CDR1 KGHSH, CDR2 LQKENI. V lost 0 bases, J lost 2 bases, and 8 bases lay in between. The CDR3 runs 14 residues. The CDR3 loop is CASSPPSLAYEQYF. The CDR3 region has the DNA TGTGCCAGCTCACCACCGAGTCTTGCCTACGAGCAGTACTTC.

The CDR3 sequence is CASRRDRTNTEAFF. Here the CDR3 DNA reads TGTGCCAGCAGGAGGGACAGGACGAACACTGAAGCTTTCTTT. The chain employs TRBV27 and TRBJ1-1, with 8 bases lining up with TRBD1. There are 14 residues in the CDR3. Germline values: CDR1 MNHEY, CDR2 SMNVEV (reference sequence). Unmatched junction bases numbered 4, after V lost 6 bases and J lost 1 base.

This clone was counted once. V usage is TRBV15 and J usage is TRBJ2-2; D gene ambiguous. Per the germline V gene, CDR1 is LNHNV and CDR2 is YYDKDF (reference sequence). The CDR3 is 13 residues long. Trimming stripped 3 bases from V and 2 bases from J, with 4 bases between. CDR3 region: CATSRANTGELFF. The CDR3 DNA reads TGTGCCACCAGCAGGGCTAACACCGGGGAGCTGTTTTTT.

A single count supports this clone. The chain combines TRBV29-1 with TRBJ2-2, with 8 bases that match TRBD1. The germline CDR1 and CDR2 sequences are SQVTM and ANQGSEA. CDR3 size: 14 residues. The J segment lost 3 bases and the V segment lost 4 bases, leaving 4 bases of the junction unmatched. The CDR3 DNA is TGCAGCGTTGTAACAGGGGGATACACCGGGGAGCTGTTTTTT. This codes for CSVVTGGYTGELFF.

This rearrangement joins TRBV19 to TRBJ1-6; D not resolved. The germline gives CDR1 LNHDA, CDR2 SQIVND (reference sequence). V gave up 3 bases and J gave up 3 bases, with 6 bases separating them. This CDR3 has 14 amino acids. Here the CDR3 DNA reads TGTGCCAGTAGTATCCTCTTCTATAATTCACCCCTCCACTTT. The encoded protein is CASSILFYNSPLHF.

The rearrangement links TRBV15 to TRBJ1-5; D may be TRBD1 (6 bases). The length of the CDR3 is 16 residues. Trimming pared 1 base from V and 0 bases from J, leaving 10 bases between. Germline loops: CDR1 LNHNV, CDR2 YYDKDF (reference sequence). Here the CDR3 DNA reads TGTGCCACCAGCAGAGTTACAGGGTATAGCAATCAGCCCCAGCATTTT. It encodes CATSRVTGYSNQPQHF.

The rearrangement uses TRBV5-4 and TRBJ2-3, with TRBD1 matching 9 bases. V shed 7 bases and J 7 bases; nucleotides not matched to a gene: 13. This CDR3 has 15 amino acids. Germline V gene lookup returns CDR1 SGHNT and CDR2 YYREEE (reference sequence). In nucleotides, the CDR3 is TGTGCCAGCTTCCCGGGACAGGGAAGGGAGAATACGCAGTATTTT. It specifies CASFPGQGRENTQYF.

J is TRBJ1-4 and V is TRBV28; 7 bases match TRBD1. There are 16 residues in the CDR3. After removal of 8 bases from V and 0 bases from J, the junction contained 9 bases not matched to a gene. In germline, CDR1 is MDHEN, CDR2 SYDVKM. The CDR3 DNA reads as TGTGCCAGCGGGGGACAGTGGCATGCAACTAATGAAAAACTGTTTTTT. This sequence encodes CASGGQWHATNEKLFF.

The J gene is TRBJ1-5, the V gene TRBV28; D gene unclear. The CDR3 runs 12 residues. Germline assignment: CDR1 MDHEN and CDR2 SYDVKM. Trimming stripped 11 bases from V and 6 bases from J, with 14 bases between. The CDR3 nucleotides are TGTGCCGCGGCCAAGCGGACTCAGCCCCAGCATTTT. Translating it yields CAAAKRTQPQHF.

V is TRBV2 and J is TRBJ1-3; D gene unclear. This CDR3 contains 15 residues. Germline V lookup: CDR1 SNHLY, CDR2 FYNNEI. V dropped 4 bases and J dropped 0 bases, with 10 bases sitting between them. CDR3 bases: TGTGCCAGCAGTGTACAGAGTCTCTCTGGAAACACCATATATTTT. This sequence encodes CASSVQSLSGNTIYF.

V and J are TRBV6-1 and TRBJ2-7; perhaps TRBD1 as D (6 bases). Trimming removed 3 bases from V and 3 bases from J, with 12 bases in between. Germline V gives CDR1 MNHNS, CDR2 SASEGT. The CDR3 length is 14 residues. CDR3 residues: CASSEGKGGYEQYF. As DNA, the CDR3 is TGTGCCAGCAGTGAGGGGAAAGGGGGCTACGAGCAGTACTTC.

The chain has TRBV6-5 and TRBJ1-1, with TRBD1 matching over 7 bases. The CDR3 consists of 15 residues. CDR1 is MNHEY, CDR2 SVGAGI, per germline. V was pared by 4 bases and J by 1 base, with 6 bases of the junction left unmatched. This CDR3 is CASSSTYRGNTEAFF. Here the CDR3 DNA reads TGTGCCAGCAGTTCGACATACAGGGGGAACACTGAAGCTTTCTTT.

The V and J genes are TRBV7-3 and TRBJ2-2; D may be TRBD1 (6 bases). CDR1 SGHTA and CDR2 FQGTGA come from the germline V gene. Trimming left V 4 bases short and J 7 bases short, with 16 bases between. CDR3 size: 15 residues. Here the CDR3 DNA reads TGTGCCAGCAGCTGGTCCGAAAGGGGGAACGGGGAGCTGTTTTTT. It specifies CASSWSERGNGELFF.

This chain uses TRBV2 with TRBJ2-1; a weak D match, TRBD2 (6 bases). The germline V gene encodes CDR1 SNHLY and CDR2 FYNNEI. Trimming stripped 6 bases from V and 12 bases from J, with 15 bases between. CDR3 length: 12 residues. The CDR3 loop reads CASSRSSGGQFF. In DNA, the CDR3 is TGTGCCAGCAGCCGTTCGTCCGGGGGGCAGTTCTTC.

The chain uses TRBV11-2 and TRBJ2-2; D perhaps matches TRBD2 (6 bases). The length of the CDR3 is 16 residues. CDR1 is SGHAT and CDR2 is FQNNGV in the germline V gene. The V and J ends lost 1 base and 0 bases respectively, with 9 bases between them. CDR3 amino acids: CASSLVGGSNTGELFF. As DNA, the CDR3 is TGTGCCAGCAGCTTAGTCGGAGGGTCGAACACCGGGGAGCTGTTTTTT.

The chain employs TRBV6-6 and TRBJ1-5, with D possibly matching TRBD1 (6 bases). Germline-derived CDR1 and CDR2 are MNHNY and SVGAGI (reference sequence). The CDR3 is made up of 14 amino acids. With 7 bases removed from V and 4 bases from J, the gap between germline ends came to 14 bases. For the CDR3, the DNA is TGTGCCAGCACCGAGGGACAAAGAAATCAGCCCCAGCATTTT. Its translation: CASTEGQRNQPQHF.

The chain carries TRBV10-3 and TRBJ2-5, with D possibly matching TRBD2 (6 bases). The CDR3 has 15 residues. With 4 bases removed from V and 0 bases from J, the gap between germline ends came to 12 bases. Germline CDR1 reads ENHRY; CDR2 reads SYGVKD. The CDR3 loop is CAISVLPGDQETQYF. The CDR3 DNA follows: TGTGCCATCAGTGTGCTTCCGGGGGACCAAGAGACCCAGTACTTC.